One sample yielded the 26 T cell receptor beta chains listed below, sequenced in a study of type 1 and type 2 diabetes patients. PCR was run on genomic DNA. Multiplex PCR with 30 forward and 13 reverse primers amplified the TCR beta CDR3. TCRdb used MiXCR to reprocess the multiplex PCR reads, holding one entry per CDR3 protein. Altogether fewer than 300,000 distinct CDR3 sequences are present, 45% to 60% being singletons, with the ten largest covering around 13%. The sample consisted of peripheral blood mononuclear cells (PBMCs). The receptor source for this set is a man aged 18 to 29 with type 2 diabetes.

This clonotype was seen a few times. The chain is built from TRBV29-1 and TRBJ1-2, with D unclear. Between the trimmed V and J ends, which lost 3 bases and 0 bases, there was a span of 8 bases. CDR3 size: 13 residues. From germline, CDR1 is SQVTM and CDR2 ANQGSEA. CDR3 in DNA: TGCAGCGTTGAGGCGGAACCTAACTATGGCTACACCTTC. Amino acid sequence: CSVEAEPNYGYTF. The full variable domain, in which reference TRBV29-1 and TRBJ1-2 provide the parts outside the CDR3, is SAVISQKPSRDICQRGTSLTIQCQVDSQVTMMFWYRQQPGQSLTLIATANQGSEATYESGFVIDKFPISRPNLTFSTLTVSNMSPEDSSIYLCSVEAEPNYGYTFGSGTRLTVV.

This chain joins TRBV15 and TRBJ2-1; 8 bases are shared with TRBD2. The CDR3 runs 17 residues. Germline assignment: CDR1 LNHNV and CDR2 YYDKDF (reference sequence). J lost 3 bases, V lost 1 base, and 8 bases had no gene match. CDR3 region: CATSRGAAGGFYNEQFF. The CDR3 DNA reads as TGTGCCACCAGCAGAGGCGCTGCGGGAGGTTTCTACAATGAGCAGTTCTTC.

This clonotype was counted a single time. This chain links TRBV30 with TRBJ1-2; 7 bases line up with TRBD1. The V segment lost 4 bases and the J segment 6 bases; nucleotides outside the gene matches: 8. CDR3 size: 13 residues. CDR1 GTSNPN and CDR2 SVGIG come from the germline V gene (reference sequence). The CDR3 nucleotides read TGTGCCTGGACCCCGGGCACAGGGGATGGCTACACCTTC. Amino acids: CAWTPGTGDGYTF.

This clonotype has more than one count but fewer than ten. V usage is TRBV20-1 and J usage is TRBJ2-2, with 7 bases fitting TRBD2. Germline lookup yields CDR1 DFQATT and CDR2 SNEGSKA (reference sequence). The V gene end was trimmed by 1 base and the J gene end by 2 bases; junction bases not matched to a gene: 13. The CDR3 is made up of 18 amino acids. The CDR3 nucleotides are TGCAGTGCTAGAGTGTTGGGCGGGGGTCAAGCCAACACCGGGGAGCTGTTTTTT. It specifies CSARVLGGGQANTGELFF.

In the case of this clonotype: A much more abundant neighbour one base away suggests this may be a read error. The genes are TRBV10-2 and TRBJ1-1; a possible D gene is TRBD1 (5 bases). V was shortened by 5 bases and J by 3 bases, with 10 bases between the two germline ends. Germline V gene sequence: CDR1 WSHSY, CDR2 SAAADI. The CDR3 contains 13 residues. The CDR3 loop is CASSSGGDTEAFF. The CDR3 coding sequence is TGCGCCAGCAGTTCCGGGGGAGACACTGAAGCTTTCTTT.

This chain joins TRBV6-5 and TRBJ1-1, with 10 bases identical to TRBD1. CDR1 and CDR2 from the germline V gene are MNHEY and SVGAGI. V dropped 4 bases and J dropped 6; count of bases not matched to a gene: 5. The CDR3 length is 14 residues. The CDR3 DNA reads TGTGCCAGCAGTTCCGACAGGGGGCTGGCTGAAGCTTTCTTT. This translates into CASSSDRGLAEAFF.

The CDR3 sequence: CASSYGTANEKLFF. Written as DNA, the CDR3 is TGTGCCAGCAGCTACGGGACAGCTAATGAAAAACTGTTTTTT. The chain has TRBV7-2 and TRBJ1-4, with TRBD1 identical over 7 bases. With 4 bases clipped from V and 3 bases from J, the junction kept 2 bases outside the gene matches. Germline values: CDR1 SGHTA, CDR2 FQGNSA. The CDR3 consists of 14 residues.

This chain joins TRBV5-1 and TRBJ2-1; D remains ambiguous. The CDR3 covers 13 residues. Germline values: CDR1 SGHRS, CDR2 YFSETQ. The V gene lost 2 bases and the J gene lost 4 bases, with 7 bases spanning the gap. CDR3 sequence reads: CASSLWQYNEQFF. CDR3 DNA sequence: TGCGCCAGCAGCTTATGGCAATACAATGAGCAGTTCTTC.

On this clonotype: This may be a read error, as it is one base from a much larger clone. The gene calls are TRBV15 and TRBJ2-7, with TRBD2 identical over 12 bases. The CDR3 covers 15 residues. From germline, CDR1 is LNHNV and CDR2 YYDKDF (reference sequence). The CDR3 DNA is TGTGCCACCGGCAGAGATGTGACTAGCGGGAGCGAGCAGTACTTC. It codes for CATGRDVTSGSEQYF.

This rearrangement joins TRBV7-2 to TRBJ1-1, with a possible D match to TRBD1 (6 bases). Trimming shortened V by 2 bases and J by 7 bases, and 14 bases separated the two germline ends. The CDR3 has 14 residues. CDR1 SGHTA and CDR2 FQGNSA come from the germline V gene. This CDR3 is CASSLQGRLGEAFF. In DNA form, the CDR3 reads TGTGCCAGCAGCTTACAGGGGAGGTTGGGTGAAGCTTTCTTT.

The chain couples TRBV4-1 to TRBJ1-1, with no clear D. The length of the CDR3 is 15 residues. V was trimmed by 2 bases and J by 0 bases, leaving 10 bases between them. CDR1 and CDR2 (germline): MGHRA, YSYEKL. The CDR3 is CASSQYPEMNTEAFF. In DNA form, the CDR3 reads TGCGCCAGCAGCCAATATCCCGAGATGAACACTGAAGCTTTCTTT.

V is TRBV7-2 and J is TRBJ2-1, with TRBD2 matching over 9 bases. The ends lost 5 bases at V and 0 bases at J; junction bases unmatched: 8. CDR3 length: 17 residues. Germline loops: CDR1 SGHTA, CDR2 FQGNSA. CDR3 coding DNA: TGTGCCAGCAGCCCGGGACTAGCTGATAGCTCCTACAATGAGCAGTTCTTC. Translation gives CASSPGLADSSYNEQFF.

This clonotype was observed a few times. This rearrangement joins TRBV19 to TRBJ2-1; 8 bases match TRBD1. Trimming cost V 8 bases and J 3 bases; bases outside gene matches: 3. CDR1 and CDR2 from the germline V gene are LNHDA and SQIVND (reference sequence). The length of the CDR3 is 13 residues. The CDR3 sequence: CASRGTGYNEQFF. The CDR3 bases are TGTGCCAGTCGAGGGACAGGCTACAATGAGCAGTTCTTC.

This clonotype was observed once. Being one base from a much bigger clone, this may be a read error. The chain employs TRBV19 and TRBJ1-4, with D tentatively TRBD1 (6 bases). Germline V gives CDR1 LNHDA, CDR2 SQIVND (reference sequence). The CDR3 is 13 residues long. The CDR3 bases are TGTGCCAGTAGGGACAGACAAAATGAAAAACTGTCTTTT. Its translation is CASRDRQNEKLSF.

Worth noting for this clonotype: It is likely a read error, because the conserved phenylalanine at the end of the CDR3 is missing. The chain links TRBV6-6 to TRBJ2-7; 10 bases fit TRBD1. J gave up 1 base and V 5 bases, and 8 bases lay outside the gene matches. CDR3 length equals 16 residues. Germline V gene sequence: CDR1 MNHNY, CDR2 SVGAGI (reference sequence). CDR3: CASSEWDRGSSYEQYL. The CDR3 region has the DNA TGTGCCAGCAGTGAGTGGGACAGGGGTTCTTCCTACGAGCAGTACCTC.

With regard to this clonotype: Germline and junction disagree at one end, which may indicate a read error. The chain employs TRBV9 and TRBJ2-1; 12 bases match TRBD2. Germline CDR1 is SGDLS and CDR2 is YYNGEE. This CDR3 has 15 amino acids. As DNA, the CDR3 is TGTACCAGCTCTAGGCGGGGACTAGCGGGCAATGAGCAGTTCTTC. Translating it yields CTSSRRGLAGNEQFF.

As regards this clonotype: One end of the junction varies from germline; a read error may be responsible. The chain carries TRBV10-3 and TRBJ2-1; 7 positions match TRBD2. The CDR3 covers 16 residues. Germline CDR1 and CDR2: ENHRY and SYGVKD. CDR3 bases: TGTGCCGTCGGACTTGCGGGAGAGAGTACTTACAATGAGCAGTCCTTC. This encodes CAVGLAGESTYNEQSF.

Turning to this clonotype: This may stem from a read error, because a much larger clone lies one nucleotide away. V usage is TRBV2 and J usage is TRBJ2-6; the D is unclear. The germline CDR1 and CDR2 sequences are SNHLY and FYNNEI. The V gene lost 8 bases and the J gene lost 1 base, with 12 bases spanning the gap. This CDR3 has 15 residues. Here the CDR3 DNA reads TGTGCCAGCGGTAGTCGAGAGTCTGGGGCCAACGTCCTGACTTTC. Its protein product is CASGSRESGANVLTF.

At least ten counts were recorded for this clonotype. The CDR3 is CASSRQHLTDTQYF. The CDR3 nucleotides are TGTGCCAGCAGTCGGCAGCATCTCACAGATACGCAGTATTTT. The rearrangement links TRBV25-1 to TRBJ2-3; D gene unclear. The CDR3 contains 14 residues. CDR1 and CDR2 from the germline V gene are MGHDK and SYGVNS. V was trimmed by 5 bases and J by 2 bases, leaving 11 bases between them.

This clonotype came up many times. For the CDR3, the DNA is TGTGCCAGTACCTCAAACAGGGAAGGTACCTATGGCTACACCTTC. Protein product: CASTSNREGTYGYTF. The chain is built from TRBV19 and TRBJ1-2, with a weak D call TRBD1 (6 bases). Trimming cost V 7 bases and J 4 bases, with 19 bases left between them. CDR3 length equals 15 residues. Germline V lookup: CDR1 LNHDA, CDR2 SQIVND (reference sequence). The whole variable domain, filled in from reference TRBV19 and TRBJ1-2, reads DGGITQSPKYLFRKEGQNVTLSCEQNLNHDAMYWYRQDPGQGLRLIYYSQIVNDFQKGDIAEGYSVSREKKESFPLTVTSAQKNPTAFYLCASTSNREGTYGYTFGSGTRLTVV.

The J gene is TRBJ2-7, the V gene TRBV12-3 or TRBV12-4; maybe TRBD1 (5 bases). The CDR3 is 14 amino acids. The V gene lost 4 bases and the J gene lost 3 bases, with 13 bases spanning the gap. The CDR3 reads CASSYGRQLYEQYF. The CDR3 region has the DNA TGTGCCAGCAGTTACGGAAGACAGCTCTACGAGCAGTACTTC.

This clonotype was detected only a few times. This sequence joins TRBV7-2 and TRBJ2-7; D gene unclear. This CDR3 is built from 15 residues. From germline, CDR1 is SGHTA and CDR2 FQGNSA. Trimming shortened V by 1 base and J by 0 bases, and 10 bases separated the two germline ends. CDR3 sequence reads: CASSLVVDSSYEQYF. The CDR3 nucleotides are TGTGCCAGCAGCTTAGTGGTAGATAGCTCCTACGAGCAGTACTTC.

This clonotype was recorded many times. The chain joins TRBV7-3 to TRBJ2-2; D not certain. The CDR3 contains 14 residues. V was pared by 3 bases and J by 1 base, with 6 bases between. CDR1 and CDR2 (germline): SGHTA, FQGTGA. The CDR3 DNA reads TGTGCCAGCAGCTTTAACGGGAACACCGGGGAGCTGTTTTTT. It translates to CASSFNGNTGELFF.

CDR3 in amino acids: CASSDRLAGQYF. The CDR3 DNA follows: TGTGCCAGCAGTGATCGACTAGCGGGGCAGTACTTC. J is TRBJ2-7 and V is TRBV2, with TRBD2 identical over 10 bases. CDR1 and CDR2 from the germline V gene are SNHLY and FYNNEI. Trimming cost V 3 bases and J 9 bases; bases outside gene matches: 2. The CDR3 runs to 12 residues. Variable domain in full (rest from reference TRBV2 and TRBJ2-7): EPEVTQTPSHQVTQMGQEVILRCVPISNHLYFYWYRQILGQKVEFLVSFYNNEISEKSEIFDDQFSVERPDGSNFTLKIRSTKLEDSAMYFCASSDRLAGQYFGPGTRLTVT.

This sequence joins TRBV6-1 and TRBJ1-4; D is unclear. The germline gives CDR1 MNHNS, CDR2 SASEGT. Between the trimmed V and J ends, which lost 8 bases and 3 bases, there was a span of 16 bases. CDR3 length: 15 residues. The CDR3 DNA reads as TGTGCCAGCTCGGACCCGACGGGAGCTAATGAAAAACTGTTTTTT. Translating gives CASSDPTGANEKLFF.

This clonotype came up a few times. V usage is TRBV24-1 and J usage is TRBJ2-1; TRBD2 aligns across 8 bases. This CDR3 region has 16 residues. From germline, CDR1 is KGHDR and CDR2 SFDVKD. The V segment lost 5 bases and the J segment 5 bases; nucleotides outside the gene matches: 10. The CDR3 DNA sequence: TGTGCCACCAGTGGTAAATCCGGGACTAGTAACAATGAGCAGTTCTTC. This codes for CATSGKSGTSNNEQFF.